The clone carrying this TCR beta chain was observed a single time. Authors' data handling: Estimated nucleated cell counts came from reference gene primer amplification. Clones were sequenced by immunoSEQ multiplex PCR, and TCRdb holds only the in-frame ones, with some missing. The DNA was the basis for D and trimming; V, J and clone size are from that table. The sample shows about 330,000 clones, 86% of them seen only once. The sample belongs to a study of blood T cell repertoires in COVID-19. Study background: Material from acute and convalescent COVID-19 was sourced from the United States, Italy and Spain.

The length of the CDR3 is 15 residues. CDR1 and CDR2 from the germline V gene are SGDLS and YYNGEE. Trimming left V 1 base short and J 4 bases short, with 15 bases between. The chain links TRBV9 to TRBJ2-7, with a possible D match to TRBD1 (5 bases). Sequenced sample: peripheral blood. The clonotype was recovered from a woman in her fifties or sixties with acute or convalescent COVID-19. The CDR3 loop reads CASSVIPSRAYEQYF. The DNA of the CDR3 is TGTGCCAGCAGCGTAATACCCAGCAGGGCTTACGAGCAGTACTTC.